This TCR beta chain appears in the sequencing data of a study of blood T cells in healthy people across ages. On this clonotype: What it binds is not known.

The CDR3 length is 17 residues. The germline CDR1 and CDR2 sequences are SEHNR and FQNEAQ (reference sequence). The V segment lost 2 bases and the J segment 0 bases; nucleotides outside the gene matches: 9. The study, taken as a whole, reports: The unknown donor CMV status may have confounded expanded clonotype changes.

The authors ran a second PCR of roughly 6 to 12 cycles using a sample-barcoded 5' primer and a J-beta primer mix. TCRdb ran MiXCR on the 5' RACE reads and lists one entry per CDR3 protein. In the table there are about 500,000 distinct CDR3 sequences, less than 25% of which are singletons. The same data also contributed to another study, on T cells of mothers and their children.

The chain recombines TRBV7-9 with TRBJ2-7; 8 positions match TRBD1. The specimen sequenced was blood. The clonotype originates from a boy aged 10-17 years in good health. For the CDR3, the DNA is TGTGCCAGCAGCTTATCCGGACAGGGCCTTAGCTCCTACGAGCAGTACTTC. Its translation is CASSLSGQGLSSYEQYF. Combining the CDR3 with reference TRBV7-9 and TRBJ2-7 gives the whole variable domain DTGVSQNPRHKITKRGQNVTFRCDPISEHNRLYWYRQTLGQGPEFLTYFQNEAQLEKSRLLSDRFSAERPKGSFSTLEIQRTEQGDSAMYLCASSLSGQGLSSYEQYFGPGTRLTVT.